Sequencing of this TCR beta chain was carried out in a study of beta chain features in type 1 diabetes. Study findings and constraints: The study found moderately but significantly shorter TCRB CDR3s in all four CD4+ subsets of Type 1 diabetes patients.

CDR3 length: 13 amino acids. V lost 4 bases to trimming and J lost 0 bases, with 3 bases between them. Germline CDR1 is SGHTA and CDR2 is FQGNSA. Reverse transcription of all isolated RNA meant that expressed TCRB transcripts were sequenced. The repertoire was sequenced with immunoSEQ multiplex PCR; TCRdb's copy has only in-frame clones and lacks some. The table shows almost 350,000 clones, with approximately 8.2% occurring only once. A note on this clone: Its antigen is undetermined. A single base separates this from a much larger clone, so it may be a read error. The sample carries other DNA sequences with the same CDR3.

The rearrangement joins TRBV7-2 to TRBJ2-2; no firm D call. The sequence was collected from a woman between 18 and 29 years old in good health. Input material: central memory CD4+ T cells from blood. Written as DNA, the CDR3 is TGTGCCAGCAGCTCTACGAACACCGGGGAGCTGTTTTTT. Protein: CASSSTNTGELFF.